The rows below give T cell receptor beta chains drawn from one sample of a study of cytomegalovirus exposure and HLA in healthy donors. The repertoire was sequenced with immunoSEQ multiplex PCR; TCRdb's copy has only in-frame clones and lacks some. The table lists over 150,000 clones, 84% of them singletons. The sample was PBMCs. All receptors derive from a woman under 30 in good health and CMV-seropositive. Both conserved end residues are trimmed from each CDR3.

CDR3 protein: AISESNDIGSGYT
J gene: TRBJ1-2
V gene: TRBV10-3

CDR3 protein: ASSAGQGLEQF
J gene: TRBJ2-1
V gene: TRBV5-1

CDR3 protein: ASSGLAGGRTDTQY
J gene: TRBJ2-3
V gene: TRBV19

CDR3 protein: ASSLQDNYGYT
J gene: TRBJ1-2
V gene: TRBV6-6

CDR3 protein: ASSLYGGEQY
J gene: TRBJ2-7
V gene: TRBV7-9

CDR3 protein: AIRGAGPNSPLH
J gene: TRBJ1-6
V gene: TRBV6-1

CDR3 protein: ASSHRDPGQGAFAGELF
J gene: TRBJ2-2
V gene: TRBV4-2

CDR3 protein: ASSLLRTTSYEQY
J gene: TRBJ2-7
V gene: TRBV11-2

CDR3 protein: ASSAAYEQY
J gene: TRBJ2-7
V gene: TRBV6-1

CDR3 protein: ASSSSGGLNTGELF
J gene: TRBJ2-2
V gene: TRBV25-1

CDR3 protein: ASNNLLAGNTIY
J gene: TRBJ1-3
V gene: TRBV19

CDR3 protein: ASSPPTGNNEQF
J gene: TRBJ2-1
V gene: TRBV11-2

CDR3 protein: ASSSLGGGVNEAF
J gene: TRBJ1-1
V gene: TRBV27

CDR3 protein: ASSRLAGAYEQY
J gene: TRBJ2-7
V gene: TRBV6-5

CDR3 protein: ASSYSGGLRTEAF
J gene: TRBJ1-1
V gene: TRBV6-5

CDR3 protein: ASSQGTGAFYGYT
J gene: TRBJ1-2
V gene: TRBV4-1

CDR3 protein: ATRRGGGRINEKLF
J gene: TRBJ1-4
V gene: TRBV15

CDR3 protein: ASSLGATSTEAF
J gene: TRBJ1-1
V gene: TRBV7-6

CDR3 protein: ASSSRGGDTGELF
J gene: TRBJ2-2
V gene: TRBV5-1

CDR3 protein: ASKGEGETEAF
J gene: TRBJ1-1
V gene: TRBV7-9

CDR3 protein: ASSPNRGNEQY
J gene: TRBJ2-7
V gene: TRBV18

CDR3 protein: ATVAGGSYTEAF
J gene: TRBJ1-1
V gene: TRBV15

CDR3 protein: ASSRGQDNNQPQH
J gene: TRBJ1-5
V gene: TRBV7-2

CDR3 protein: ASRSGGTNQETQY
J gene: TRBJ2-5
V gene: TRBV5-1

CDR3 protein: ASSQRGGGST
J gene: TRBJ1-2
V gene: TRBV4-2

CDR3 protein: ASSSSGGLNEKLF
J gene: TRBJ1-4
V gene: TRBV7-6

CDR3 protein: ASSTGWSTYEQY
J gene: TRBJ2-7
V gene: TRBV19

CDR3 protein: ASSLTGWQPQH
J gene: TRBJ1-5
V gene: TRBV7-8

CDR3 protein: ASSEALGTYGYT
J gene: TRBJ1-2
V gene: TRBV6-1

CDR3 protein: ASSQEFQGGPQH
J gene: TRBJ1-5
V gene: TRBV4-3

CDR3 protein: TSDGGGTDTQY
J gene: TRBJ2-3
V gene: TRBV1

CDR3 protein: ASSYSSGQGDFKAF
J gene: TRBJ1-1
V gene: TRBV6-5

CDR3 protein: ASSLEQGVWL
J gene: TRBJ1-1
V gene: TRBV5-1

CDR3 protein: ASSPEGLAGGPRYNEQF
J gene: TRBJ2-1
V gene: TRBV5-1

CDR3 protein: ASSVLGGTEAF
J gene: TRBJ1-1
V gene: TRBV9

CDR3 protein: ASAQTGLGTEAF
J gene: TRBJ1-1
V gene: TRBV12-5

CDR3 protein: ASKISSNQPQH
J gene: TRBJ1-5
V gene: TRBV10-1

CDR3 protein: ASILDPGRGSRV
J gene: TRBJ1-1
V gene: TRBV6-1

CDR3 protein: AISETGTGYNEQF
J gene: TRBJ2-1
V gene: TRBV10-3

CDR3 protein: ASSLFGTGGEETQY
J gene: TRBJ2-5
V gene: TRBV7-9

CDR3 protein: ATSRVQRGLGDTQY
J gene: TRBJ2-3
V gene: TRBV15

CDR3 protein: ASTTTGTLNTGELF
J gene: TRBJ2-2
V gene: TRBV7-9

CDR3 protein: ATSPALGARTDTQY
J gene: TRBJ2-3
V gene: TRBV7-8

CDR3 protein: ASSEPGTSNEQY
J gene: TRBJ2-7
V gene: TRBV4-1

CDR3 protein: ASSIVPADRANYGYT
J gene: TRBJ1-2
V gene: TRBV19

CDR3 protein: ASSQGIGAQETQY
J gene: TRBJ2-5
V gene: TRBV4-1

CDR3 protein: ASSDRTVRDIQY
J gene: TRBJ2-4
V gene: TRBV2

CDR3 protein: ASSPGGSSYEQY
J gene: TRBJ2-7
V gene: TRBV9

CDR3 protein: ASSRHRGEQY
J gene: TRBJ2-7
V gene: TRBV5-8

CDR3 protein: ATSSGGAGLAVTDTQY
J gene: TRBJ2-3
V gene: TRBV10-3

CDR3 protein: ASSPDTAVSVNNEQF
J gene: TRBJ2-1
V gene: TRBV18

CDR3 protein: ASSQSGTGDRTDTQY
J gene: TRBJ2-3
V gene: TRBV21-1

CDR3 protein: ASSTAGQGSTEAF
J gene: TRBJ1-1
V gene: TRBV6-5

CDR3 protein: ASSMGQGVDEQY
J gene: TRBJ2-7
V gene: TRBV19

CDR3 protein: AIMGGSGGYNEQF
J gene: TRBJ2-1
V gene: TRBV10-3

CDR3 protein: SAGSLAGAPENIQY
J gene: TRBJ2-4
V gene: TRBV29-1

CDR3 protein: ASSRRRDATLSGGYT
J gene: TRBJ1-2
V gene: TRBV27

CDR3 protein: ASSETSFNEQF
J gene: TRBJ2-1
V gene: TRBV9

CDR3 protein: ASSSHRTMNTEAF
J gene: TRBJ1-1
V gene: TRBV5-5